This T cell receptor beta chain was sequenced during a study of blood T cell repertoires in COVID-19. Study context: Sources were T cells, B-cell-depleted T cells, or PBMCs; the material itself was cDNA or gDNA.

The V segment lost 5 bases and the J segment 4 bases; nucleotides outside the gene matches: 8. The V gene's germline CDR1 is SGHTA and CDR2 FQGTGA. The CDR3 covers 14 residues. Authors' analysis steps: Counts of nucleated cells, estimated from reference gene primer amplification, were obtained. Assay: immunoSEQ multiplex PCR; the TCRdb copy retains only in-frame clones and omits some. For V, J and clone size, that table is used; D and trimming come from the DNA. Of roughly 230,000 clones listed, around 83% are singletons. The chain has TRBV7-3 and TRBJ2-7; 7 bases are shared with TRBD1. The TCR originated in a man in his forties with acute or convalescent COVID-19. What was sequenced was peripheral blood. The CDR3 reads CASSLQVGQYEQYF. DNA of the CDR3: TGTGCCAGCAGCCTCCAGGTGGGACAGTACGAGCAGTACTTC.